This passage covers 22 T cell receptor beta chains from one sample sequenced in a study of blood T cell repertoires in COVID-19. The repertoire was sequenced with immunoSEQ multiplex PCR; TCRdb's copy has only in-frame clones and lacks some. Of 160,000 or so clones in the sample, 70% to 90% were seen once. Sequenced sample: peripheral blood. The receptor source for this set is a man aged 55 to 70 with acute or convalescent COVID-19.

This clone was counted only a few times. CDR3 nucleotides: TGTGCCAGCAGCGGATTGGAGCGGCGCGACGAGCAGTACTTC. Translating it yields CASSGLERRDEQYF. V and J are TRBV9 and TRBJ2-7, with D possibly matching TRBD2 (5 bases). Germline V gives CDR1 SGDLS, CDR2 YYNGEE. V lost 3 bases to trimming and J lost 5 bases, with 15 bases between them. The CDR3 covers 14 residues.

The J gene is TRBJ1-1, the V gene TRBV9; TRBD1 aligns across 9 bases. With V trimmed by 2 bases and J by 6 bases, 5 bases remained unmatched. The CDR3 totals 14 residues. The germline V gene encodes CDR1 SGDLS and CDR2 YYNGEE. The CDR3 nucleotides read TGTGCCAGCAGCGTCACAGGGGGCTTGGCTGAAGCTTTCTTT. Amino acid sequence: CASSVTGGLAEAFF.

The gene calls are TRBV27 and TRBJ2-7, with 10 nucleotides matching TRBD1. J was trimmed by 2 bases and V by 4 bases; bases with no gene match: 5. This CDR3 has 15 amino acids. Germline CDR1 and CDR2: MNHEY and SMNVEV (reference sequence). The CDR3 DNA reads TGTGCCAGCAGTTCCGGACAGGGGGAGGCCTACGAGCAGTACTTC. Translating it yields CASSSGQGEAYEQYF.

V usage is TRBV5-6 and J usage is TRBJ2-3, with D possibly matching TRBD1 (5 bases). The V gene lost 3 bases and the J gene lost 8 bases, with 10 bases spanning the gap. Germline values: CDR1 SGHDT, CDR2 YYEEEE. This CDR3 contains 12 residues. This chain's CDR3 is CASSSTRGTQYF. CDR3 DNA: TGTGCCAGCAGCTCAACAAGGGGTACGCAGTATTTT.

J is TRBJ2-3 and V is TRBV2, with D possibly matching TRBD1 (6 bases). The germline V gene encodes CDR1 SNHLY and CDR2 FYNNEI. Trimming left V 6 bases short and J 5 bases short, with 12 bases between. The CDR3 is 13 residues long. In DNA, the CDR3 is TGTGCCAGCAGGAGACAGGCGGGAGATACGCAGTATTTT. It codes for CASRRQAGDTQYF.

This rearrangement joins TRBV3-1 (or the pseudogene TRBV3-2) to TRBJ2-1, with D possibly matching TRBD1 (6 bases). Germline V gene data show CDR1 as LGHDT and CDR2 as YNNKEL (reference sequence). The CDR3 has 15 amino acids. Trimming removed 5 bases at V and 8 bases at J, with 19 bases between. The CDR3 protein is CASSSNNRVLDEQFF. The CDR3 nucleotides are TGTGCCAGCAGCTCAAACAACAGGGTTTTAGATGAGCAGTTCTTC.

The chain joins TRBV19 to TRBJ2-2, with 8 bases matching TRBD2. The ends lost 4 bases at V and 3 bases at J; junction bases unmatched: 7. The CDR3 is made up of 16 amino acids. In germline, CDR1 is LNHDA, CDR2 SQIVND (reference sequence). Written as DNA, the CDR3 is TGTGCCAGTAGTAACCCCCGGGGGGGCCACACCGGGGAGCTGTTTTTT. Residues: CASSNPRGGHTGELFF.

This chain uses TRBV29-1 with TRBJ2-7; 8 bases are a match to TRBD1. The germline V gene has CDR1 SQVTM and CDR2 ANQGSEA. V lost 5 bases and J lost 2; bases outside the gene matches: 5. This CDR3 region has 13 residues. As DNA, the CDR3 is TGCAGCGTTTCCGACAGGGGAACCTACGAGCAGTACTTC. It is translated as CSVSDRGTYEQYF.

The V gene is TRBV25-1, the J gene TRBJ1-3; 7 positions match TRBD1. Germline assignment: CDR1 MGHDK and CDR2 SYGVNS. The junction had 10 bases not matched to a gene; V was cut back by 7 bases and J by 4 bases. The CDR3 runs to 15 residues. The DNA of the CDR3 is TGTGCCAGCACCGCCCCGACAGGGAACGGAAACACCATATATTTT. Amino acids: CASTAPTGNGNTIYF.

V usage is TRBV6-6 and J usage is TRBJ2-5; the D gene is possibly TRBD1 (5 bases). Trimming took 2 bases from V and 2 from J, leaving 9 bases between them. Per germline, CDR1 MNHNY and CDR2 SVGAGI (reference sequence). This CDR3 has 14 residues. Here the CDR3 DNA reads TGTGCCAGCAGTTACAAGACAGAGCAAGAGACCCAGTACTTC. This translates into CASSYKTEQETQYF.

In its sample, this clone was seen once. The chain links TRBV30 to TRBJ1-4; D is uncertain. Per germline, CDR1 GTSNPN and CDR2 SVGIG (reference sequence). The V end lost 2 bases, the J end lost 5 bases, and 15 bases lay between the germline ends. This CDR3 is built from 15 residues. The chain's CDR3 is CAWSRRRRENEKLFF. The CDR3 DNA reads TGTGCCTGGAGTCGGCGGAGAAGAGAAAATGAAAAACTGTTTTTT.

The V call is TRBV18, the J call TRBJ1-5, with D hard to call. The CDR3 spans 13 residues. The V and J ends lost 6 bases and 6 bases respectively, with 12 bases between them. Germline V CDR1 and CDR2: KGHSH, LQKENI. CDR3 coding DNA: TGTGCCAGCTCGCTGGAGGACGGTCAGCCCCAGCATTTT. This codes for CASSLEDGQPQHF.

The chain couples TRBV21-1 to TRBJ2-7; the D call of TRBD1 is as the table states it, not checked on the DNA. TRBV21-1 is a pseudogene segment. The CDR3 is made up of 14 amino acids. Written as DNA, the CDR3 is TGTGCCAGCAGCAAATGCCGGGACAGGGACGAGCAGTACTTC. It encodes CASSKCRDRDEQYF.

The chain has TRBV6-5 and TRBJ1-2; 8 bases align to TRBD1. Germline-derived CDR1 and CDR2 are MNHEY and SVGAGI. The V and J ends lost 6 bases and 5 bases, in that order; junction bases with no gene match: 11. The CDR3 consists of 15 residues. The CDR3, as DNA: TGTGCCAGCAGCCCATACAGGGGGTTAGGGTATGGCTACACCTTC. It codes for CASSPYRGLGYGYTF.

The chain joins TRBV3-1 (or the pseudogene TRBV3-2) to TRBJ1-6; unclear D gene. V shed 8 bases and J shed 0 bases, with 11 bases lying between them. The CDR3 covers 15 residues. Per germline, CDR1 LGHDT and CDR2 YNNKEL (reference sequence). The CDR3 loop is CASGSVLSYNSPLHF. In DNA form, the CDR3 reads TGTGCCAGCGGTTCAGTTCTCTCCTATAATTCACCCCTCCACTTT.

Here the CDR3 DNA reads TGTGCCAGCAGCCAAGATCGGTTGCTTAAGGGCTACACCTTC. It translates to CASSQDRLLKGYTF. The gene calls are TRBV4-2 and TRBJ1-2; D is unclear. The CDR3 consists of 14 residues. CDR1 LGHNA and CDR2 YNFKEQ come from the germline V gene. Trimming stripped 0 bases from V and 8 bases from J, with 13 bases between.

With respect to this clone: The same CDR3 can be traced to other DNA sequences in this sample. The rearrangement links TRBV6-2 or TRBV6-3 to TRBJ1-6; the match to TRBD1 covers 9 bases. This CDR3 has 14 residues. Germline V gene data show CDR1 as MNHEY and CDR2 as SVGEGT. V lost 6 bases, J lost 7 bases, and 4 bases stayed unmatched. In DNA form, the CDR3 reads TGTGCCAGCAGCTCGACAGGGGGGAATTCACCCCTCCACTTT. The encoded protein is CASSSTGGNSPLHF.

The chain carries TRBV19 and TRBJ1-1; D call uncertain. This CDR3 is 12 amino acids long. Germline V CDR1 and CDR2: LNHDA, SQIVND (reference sequence). Trimming stripped 7 bases from V and 5 bases from J, with 11 bases between. CDR3 bases: TGTGCCAGTAAGGTTGGCGGGACTGAAGCTTTCTTT. It encodes CASKVGGTEAFF.

The rearrangement links TRBV2 to TRBJ1-1; D is perhaps TRBD1 (5 bases). The CDR3 length is 11 residues. Germline-derived CDR1 and CDR2 are SNHLY and FYNNEI. Trimming took off 5 bases at V and 8 bases at J, with 9 bases between the two ends. DNA for the CDR3: TGTGCCAGCAGTATGGGGGGGGAAGCTTTCTTT. It translates to CASSMGGEAFF.

V gene TRBV19 combines with J gene TRBJ2-2; D may be TRBD1 (5 bases). Deletions cut 7 bases from V and 3 bases from J, with 9 bases between. Looked up from germline, CDR1 is LNHDA and CDR2 is SQIVND (reference sequence). The CDR3 length is 13 residues. The CDR3 loop is CASKAGYTGELFF. The CDR3 DNA follows: TGTGCCAGTAAGGCAGGGTACACCGGGGAGCTGTTTTTT.

The chain is built from TRBV5-1 and TRBJ1-6; 7 bases fit TRBD1. CDR3 size: 15 residues. V lost 4 bases to trimming and J lost 7 bases; unmatched junction nucleotides: 8. Germline CDR1 and CDR2: SGHRS and YFSETQ. CDR3 protein: CASSQDRASNSPLHF. The CDR3 DNA is TGCGCCAGCAGCCAAGACAGGGCCAGCAATTCACCCCTCCACTTT.

The chain employs TRBV2 and TRBJ1-4, with a tentative D call TRBD1 (6 bases). Trimming stripped 2 bases from V and 7 bases from J, with 11 bases between. Germline values: CDR1 SNHLY, CDR2 FYNNEI. This CDR3 region has 14 residues. CDR3: CASSENLRGEKLFF. The CDR3 region has the DNA TGTGCCAGCAGTGAAAACCTCAGGGGTGAAAAACTGTTTTTT.